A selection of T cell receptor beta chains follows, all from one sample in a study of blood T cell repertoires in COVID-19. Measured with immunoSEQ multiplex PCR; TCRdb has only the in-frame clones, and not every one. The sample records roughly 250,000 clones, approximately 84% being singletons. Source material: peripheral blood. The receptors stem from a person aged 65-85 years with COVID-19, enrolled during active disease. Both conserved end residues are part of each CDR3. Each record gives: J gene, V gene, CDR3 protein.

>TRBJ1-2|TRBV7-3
CASSRTGVNGYTF
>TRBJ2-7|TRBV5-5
CASSSDRGITYEQYF
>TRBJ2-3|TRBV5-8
CASSRPRDRVADTQYF
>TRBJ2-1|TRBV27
CASWAQGVDEQFF
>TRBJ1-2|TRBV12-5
CASGNDRNYIDGYTF
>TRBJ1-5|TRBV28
CASSLRQGFGFNQPQHF
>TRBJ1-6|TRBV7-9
CASSFTGGDSPLHF
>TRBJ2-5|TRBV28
CASSLPTGPGETQYF
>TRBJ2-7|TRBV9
CASSAQGQPYEQYF
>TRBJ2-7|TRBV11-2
CASSRTGTGFSSLTHEQYF
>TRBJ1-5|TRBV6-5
CASLQGGNQPQHF
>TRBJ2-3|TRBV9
CASSSGLGGTDTQYF
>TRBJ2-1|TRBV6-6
CASSYSGTTYNEQFF
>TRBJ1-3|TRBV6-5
CASSRGSGNTIYF
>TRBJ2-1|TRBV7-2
CASSTPGLASEQFF
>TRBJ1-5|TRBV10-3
CAIGGGGSNQPQHF
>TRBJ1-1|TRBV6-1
CASSEAGGTEAFF
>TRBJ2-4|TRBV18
CASSLGTGIAKNIQYF
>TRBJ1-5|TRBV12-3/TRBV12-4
CASSPGGDQPQHF
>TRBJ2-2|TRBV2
CASNYQSPGELFF
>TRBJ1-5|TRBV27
CASSPIPVSGGNQPQHF
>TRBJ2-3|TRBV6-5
CASSYSAGGFTDTQYF
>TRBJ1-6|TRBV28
CASSPQGQGASPLHF
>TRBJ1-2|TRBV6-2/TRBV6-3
CASSWDSYGYTF
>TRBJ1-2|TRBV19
CASRNPRGNNYGYTF
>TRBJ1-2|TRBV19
CASSMGGTSTNYGYTF